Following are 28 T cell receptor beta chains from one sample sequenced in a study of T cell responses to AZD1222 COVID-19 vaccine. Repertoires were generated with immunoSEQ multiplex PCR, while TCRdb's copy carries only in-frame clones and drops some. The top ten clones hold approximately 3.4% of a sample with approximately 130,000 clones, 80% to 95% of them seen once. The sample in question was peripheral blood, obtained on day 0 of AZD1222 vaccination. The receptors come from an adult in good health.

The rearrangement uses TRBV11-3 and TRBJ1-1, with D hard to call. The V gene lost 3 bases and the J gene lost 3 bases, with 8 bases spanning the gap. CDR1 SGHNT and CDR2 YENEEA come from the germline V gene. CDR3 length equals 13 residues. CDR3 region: CASSFARDTEAFF. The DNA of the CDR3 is TGTGCCAGCAGCTTCGCCCGAGACACTGAAGCTTTCTTT. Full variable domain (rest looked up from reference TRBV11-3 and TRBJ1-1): EAGVVQSPRYKIIEKKQPVAFWCNPISGHNTLYWYLQNLGQGPELLIRYENEEAVDDSQLPKDRFSAERLKGVDSTLKIQPAELGDSAVYLCASSFARDTEAFFGQGTRLTVV.

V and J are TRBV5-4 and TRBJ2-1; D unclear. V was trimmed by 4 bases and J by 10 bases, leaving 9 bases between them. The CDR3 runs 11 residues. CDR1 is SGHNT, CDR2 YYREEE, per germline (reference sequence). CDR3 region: CASSVTSEQFF. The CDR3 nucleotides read TGTGCCAGCAGCGTTACCTCGGAGCAGTTCTTC.

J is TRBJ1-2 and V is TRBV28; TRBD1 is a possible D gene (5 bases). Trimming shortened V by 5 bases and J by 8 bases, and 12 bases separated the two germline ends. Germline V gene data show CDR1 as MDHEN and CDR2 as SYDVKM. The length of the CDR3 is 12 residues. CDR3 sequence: CASSPAGRGYTF. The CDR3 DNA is TGTGCCAGCAGTCCCGCAGGGAGGGGCTACACCTTC.

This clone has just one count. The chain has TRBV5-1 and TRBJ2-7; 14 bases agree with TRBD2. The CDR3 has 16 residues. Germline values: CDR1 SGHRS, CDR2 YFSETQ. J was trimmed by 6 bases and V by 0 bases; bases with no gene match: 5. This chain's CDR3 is CASSLAEGLAGGEQYF. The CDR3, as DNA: TGCGCCAGCAGCTTGGCCGAAGGACTAGCGGGGGGCGAGCAGTACTTC. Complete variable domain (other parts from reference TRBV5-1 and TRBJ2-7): KAGVTQTPRYLIKTRGQQVTLSCSPISGHRSVSWYQQTPGQGLQFLFEYFSETQRNKGNFPGRFSGRQFSNSRSEMNVSTLELGDSALYLCASSLAEGLAGGEQYFGPGTRLTVT.

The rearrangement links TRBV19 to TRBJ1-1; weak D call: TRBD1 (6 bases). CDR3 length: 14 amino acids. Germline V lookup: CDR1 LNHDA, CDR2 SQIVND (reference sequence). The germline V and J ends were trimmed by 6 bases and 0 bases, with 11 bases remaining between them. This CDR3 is CASRPGQLNTEAFF. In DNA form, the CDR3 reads TGTGCCAGTAGGCCCGGACAGTTGAACACTGAAGCTTTCTTT.

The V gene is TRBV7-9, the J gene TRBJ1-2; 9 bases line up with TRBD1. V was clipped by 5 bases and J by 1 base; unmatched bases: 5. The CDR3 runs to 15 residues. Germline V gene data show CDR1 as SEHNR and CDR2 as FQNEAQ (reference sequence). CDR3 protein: CASSPGTGNNYGYTF. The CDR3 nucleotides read TGTGCCAGCAGCCCAGGGACAGGGAATAACTATGGCTACACCTTC. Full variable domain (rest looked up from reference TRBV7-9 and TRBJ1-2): DTGVSQNPRHKITKRGQNVTFRCDPISEHNRLYWYRQTLGQGPEFLTYFQNEAQLEKSRLLSDRFSAERPKGSFSTLEIQRTEQGDSAMYLCASSPGTGNNYGYTFGSGTRLTVV.

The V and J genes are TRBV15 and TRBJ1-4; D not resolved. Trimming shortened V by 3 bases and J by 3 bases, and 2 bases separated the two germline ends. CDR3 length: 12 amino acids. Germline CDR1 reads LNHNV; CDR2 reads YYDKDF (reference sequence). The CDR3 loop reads CATSSSNEKLFF. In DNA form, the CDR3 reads TGTGCCACCAGCAGCTCTAATGAAAAACTGTTTTTT.

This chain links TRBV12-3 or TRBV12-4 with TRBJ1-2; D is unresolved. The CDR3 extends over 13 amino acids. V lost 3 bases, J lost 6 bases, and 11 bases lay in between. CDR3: CASSFEVRNGYTF. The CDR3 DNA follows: TGTGCCAGCAGTTTCGAGGTTCGGAATGGCTACACCTTC.

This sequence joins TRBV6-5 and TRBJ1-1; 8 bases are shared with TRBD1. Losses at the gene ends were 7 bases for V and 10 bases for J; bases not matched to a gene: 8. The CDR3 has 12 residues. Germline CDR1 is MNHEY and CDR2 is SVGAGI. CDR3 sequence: CASTKPTGVAFF. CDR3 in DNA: TGTGCCAGCACTAAACCGACAGGGGTAGCTTTCTTT.

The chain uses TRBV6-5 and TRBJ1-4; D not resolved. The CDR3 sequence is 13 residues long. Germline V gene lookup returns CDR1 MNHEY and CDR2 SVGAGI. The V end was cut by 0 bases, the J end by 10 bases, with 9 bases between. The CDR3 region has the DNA TGTGCCAGCAGTTACTCCTCTGCCGGAAAACTGTTTTTT. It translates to CASSYSSAGKLFF.

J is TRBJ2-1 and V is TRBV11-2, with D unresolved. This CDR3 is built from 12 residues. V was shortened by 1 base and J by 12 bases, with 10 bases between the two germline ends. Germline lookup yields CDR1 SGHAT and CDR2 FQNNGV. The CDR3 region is CASSLAGGGQFF. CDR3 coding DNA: TGTGCCAGCAGCTTAGCGGGCGGTGGGCAGTTCTTC.

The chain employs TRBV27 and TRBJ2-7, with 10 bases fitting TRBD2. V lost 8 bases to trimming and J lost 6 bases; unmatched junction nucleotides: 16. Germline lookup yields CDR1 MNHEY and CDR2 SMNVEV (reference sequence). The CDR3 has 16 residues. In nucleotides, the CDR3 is TGTGCCAGCGGAGCGGGAGGGCCCCGGGCCCAACGCGAGCAGTACTTC. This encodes CASGAGGPRAQREQYF.

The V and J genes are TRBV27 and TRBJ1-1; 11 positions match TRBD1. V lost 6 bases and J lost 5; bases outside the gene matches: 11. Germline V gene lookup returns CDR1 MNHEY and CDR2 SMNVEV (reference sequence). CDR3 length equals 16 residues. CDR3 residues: CASSNPPGTGGTEAFF. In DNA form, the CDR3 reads TGTGCCAGCAGCAACCCTCCGGGGACAGGGGGGACTGAAGCTTTCTTT.

CDR3: CASSEAENTEAFF. As DNA, the CDR3 is TGTGCCAGCAGTGAGGCGGAGAACACTGAAGCTTTCTTT. This sequence joins TRBV6-1 and TRBJ1-1; D uncertain. CDR3 length: 13 residues. V was trimmed by 3 bases and J by 1 base, leaving 6 bases between them. CDR1 is MNHNS and CDR2 is SASEGT in the germline V gene.

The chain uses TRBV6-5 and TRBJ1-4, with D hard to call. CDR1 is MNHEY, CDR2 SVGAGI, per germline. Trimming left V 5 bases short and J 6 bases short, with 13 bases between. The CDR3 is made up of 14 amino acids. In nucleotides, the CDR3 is TGTGCCAGCAGTCACGGACGGCGGCATGAAAAACTGTTTTTT. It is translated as CASSHGRRHEKLFF.

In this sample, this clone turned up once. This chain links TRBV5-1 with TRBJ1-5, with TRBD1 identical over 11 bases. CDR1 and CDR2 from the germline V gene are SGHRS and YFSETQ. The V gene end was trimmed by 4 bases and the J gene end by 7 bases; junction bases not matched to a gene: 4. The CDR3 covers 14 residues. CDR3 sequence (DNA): TGCGCCAGCAGCGACGGGACAGGGGGACAGCCCCAGCATTTT. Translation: CASSDGTGGQPQHF.

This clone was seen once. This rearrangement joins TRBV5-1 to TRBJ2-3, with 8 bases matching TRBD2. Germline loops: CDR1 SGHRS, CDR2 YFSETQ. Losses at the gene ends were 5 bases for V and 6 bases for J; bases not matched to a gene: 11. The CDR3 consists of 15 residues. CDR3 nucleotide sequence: TGCGCCAGCAGGGGTCAACTAGCGGCACTTGATACGCAGTATTTT. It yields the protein CASRGQLAALDTQYF.

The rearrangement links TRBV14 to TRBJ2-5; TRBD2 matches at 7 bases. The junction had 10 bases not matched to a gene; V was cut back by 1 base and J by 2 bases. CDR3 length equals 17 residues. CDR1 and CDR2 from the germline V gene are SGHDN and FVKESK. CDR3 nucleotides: TGTGCCAGCAGCCAAGGGGGGAGAGCGGGGCCACAAGAGACCCAGTACTTC. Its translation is CASSQGGRAGPQETQYF.

CDR3 nucleotides: TGTGCCAGCAGCTTATTAAAGGTTCGGGGCTACACCTTC. The encoded protein is CASSLLKVRGYTF. V gene TRBV7-2 combines with J gene TRBJ1-2; D ambiguous. Germline V gene lookup returns CDR1 SGHTA and CDR2 FQGNSA. The CDR3 extends over 13 amino acids. The V and J ends lost 2 bases and 8 bases respectively, with 12 bases between them.

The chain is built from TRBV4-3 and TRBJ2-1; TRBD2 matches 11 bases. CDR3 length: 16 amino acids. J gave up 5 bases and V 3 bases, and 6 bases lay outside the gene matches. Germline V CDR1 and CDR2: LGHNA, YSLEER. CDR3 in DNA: TGCGCCAGCAGCCACCTGCTGACTAGCGGGAACAATGAGCAGTTCTTC. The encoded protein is CASSHLLTSGNNEQFF.

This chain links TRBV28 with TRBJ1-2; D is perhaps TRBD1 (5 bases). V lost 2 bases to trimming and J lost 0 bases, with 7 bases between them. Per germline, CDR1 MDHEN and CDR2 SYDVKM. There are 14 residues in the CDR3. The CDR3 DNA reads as TGTGCCAGCAGTTTAAGGGGAGCTAACTATGGCTACACCTTC. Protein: CASSLRGANYGYTF.

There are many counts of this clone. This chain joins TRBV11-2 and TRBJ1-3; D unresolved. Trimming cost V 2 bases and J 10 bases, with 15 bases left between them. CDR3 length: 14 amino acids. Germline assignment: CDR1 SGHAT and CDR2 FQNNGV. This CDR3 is CASSLLSRPATIYF. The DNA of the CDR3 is TGTGCCAGCAGCTTATTATCTCGGCCCGCGACCATATATTTT.

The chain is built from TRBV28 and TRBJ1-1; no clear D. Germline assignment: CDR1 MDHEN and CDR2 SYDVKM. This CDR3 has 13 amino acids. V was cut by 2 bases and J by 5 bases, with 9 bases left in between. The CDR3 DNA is TGTGCCAGCAGTTTAGGAGGTCGTACTGAAGCTTTCTTT. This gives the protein CASSLGGRTEAFF. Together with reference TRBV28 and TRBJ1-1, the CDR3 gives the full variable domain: DVKVTQSSRYLVKRTGEKVFLECVQDMDHENMFWYRQDPGLGLRLIYFSYDVKMKEKGDIPEGYSVSREKKERFSLILESASTNQTSMYLCASSLGGRTEAFFGQGTRLTVV.

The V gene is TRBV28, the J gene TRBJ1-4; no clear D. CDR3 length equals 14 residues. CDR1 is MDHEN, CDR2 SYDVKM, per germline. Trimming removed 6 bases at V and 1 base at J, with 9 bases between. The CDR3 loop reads CASSLVGTNEKLFF. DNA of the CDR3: TGTGCCAGCAGCTTGGTAGGAACTAATGAAAAACTGTTTTTT.

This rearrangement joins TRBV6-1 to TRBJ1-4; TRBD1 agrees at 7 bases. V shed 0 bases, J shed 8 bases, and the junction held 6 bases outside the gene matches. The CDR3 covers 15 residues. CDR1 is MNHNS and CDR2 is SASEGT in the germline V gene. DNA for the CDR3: TGTGCCAGCAGTGAAGCCGGAGGGGGCAGGGAAAAACTGTTTTTT. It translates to CASSEAGGGREKLFF.

The CDR3 region has the DNA TGTGCCAGCAGGGGACTAGCGACCTCAAATATAGCCAAAAACATTCAGTACTTC. It yields the protein CASRGLATSNIAKNIQYF. This chain uses TRBV6-4 with TRBJ2-4, with TRBD2 matching over 10 bases. The germline CDR1 and CDR2 sequences are MRHNA and SNTAGT. Trimming cost V 6 bases and J 0 bases; bases outside gene matches: 11. The length of the CDR3 is 18 residues.

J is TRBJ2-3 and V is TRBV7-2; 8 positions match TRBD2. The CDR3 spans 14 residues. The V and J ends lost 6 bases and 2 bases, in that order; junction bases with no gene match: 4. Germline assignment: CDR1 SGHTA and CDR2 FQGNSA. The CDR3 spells CASSPSGFTDTQYF. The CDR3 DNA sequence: TGTGCCAGCAGTCCTAGCGGGTTCACAGATACGCAGTATTTT.

The CDR3 DNA is TGTGCCAGCTCACCAGGAGTGGTTAACTATGGCTACACCTTC. This gives the protein CASSPGVVNYGYTF. The gene calls are TRBV18 and TRBJ1-2; no definite D call. In germline, CDR1 is KGHSH, CDR2 LQKENI. Trimming stripped 2 bases from V and 1 base from J, with 8 bases between. This CDR3 has 14 residues.